This T cell receptor (beta chain) was retrieved from a study of CD8+ T cells in alopecia areata. Background on the study: Patients received oral tofacitinib, 5 to 10 mg twice daily, for moderate-to-severe alopecia areata. The drug, tofacitinib, lasted 6 to 18 months, followed by 6 months off drug.

RNA, once extracted, was reverse transcribed into cDNA for use as the sequencing template. Measured with immunoSEQ multiplex PCR; TCRdb has only the in-frame clones, and not every one. The sample records about 160,000 clones, around 47% being singletons. Sample: CD4+ T cells sorted from blood. The TCR originated in a human donor with alopecia areata.

The CDR3 is CASSQRRGEQFF. The DNA of the CDR3 is TGTGCCAGCAGTCAGCGGAGAGGGGAGCAGTTCTTC. V usage is TRBV28 and J usage is TRBJ2-1, with TRBD2 as a possible D gene (5 bases). The germline V gene encodes CDR1 MDHEN and CDR2 SYDVKM. V lost 5 bases to trimming and J lost 10 bases, with 12 bases between them. The CDR3 length is 12 residues.